Each of the 20 T cell receptor beta chains below was sequenced from the same sample in a study of blood T cells in healthy people across ages. The authors ran a second PCR of roughly 6 to 12 cycles using a sample-barcoded 5' primer and a J-beta primer mix. One entry per CDR3 protein, called by TCRdb with MiXCR from the 5' RACE reads. The sample yields approximately 730,000 distinct CDR3 sequences, 53% seen once. The specimen was blood. The receptor set was obtained from a man at least 80 years old in good health.

This clonotype was counted only a few times. The chain links TRBV9 to TRBJ2-7; TRBD2 matches 11 bases. Germline V gene data show CDR1 as SGDLS and CDR2 as YYNGEE. This CDR3 contains 15 residues. The J segment lost 4 bases and the V segment lost 0 bases, leaving 3 bases of the junction unmatched. CDR3 nucleotides: TGTGCCAGCAGCGTAGGAGGGACTAGCGGATACGAGCAGTACTTC. Translated, it gives CASSVGGTSGYEQYF.

As regards this clonotype: Relative to the germline gene, one junction end is altered; a read error may explain this. The chain joins TRBV15 to TRBJ2-1; D gene uncertain. Germline V CDR1 and CDR2: LNHNV, YYDKDF (reference sequence). This CDR3 region has 13 residues. The CDR3 sequence is CATGRDLGSEQFF. The CDR3 DNA follows: TGTGCCACCGGCAGAGATCTGGGAAGCGAGCAGTTCTTC.

This clonotype was seen a few times. The chain has TRBV25-1 and TRBJ2-7; 8 bases align to TRBD1. Losses at the gene ends were 1 base for V and 4 bases for J; bases not matched to a gene: 3. CDR1 is MGHDK, CDR2 SYGVNS, per germline. This CDR3 spans 14 amino acids. The CDR3 loop is CASSESRGRYEQYF. For the CDR3, the DNA is TGTGCCAGCAGTGAATCCAGGGGGCGGTACGAGCAGTACTTC.

This clonotype was counted only a few times. The chain carries TRBV10-1 and TRBJ2-3, with a tentative D call TRBD1 (6 bases). The V gene lost 3 bases and the J gene lost 14 bases, with 21 bases spanning the gap. Germline-derived CDR1 and CDR2 are WNHNN and SYGVQD (reference sequence). This CDR3 has 14 residues. CDR3 protein: CASSDGQKHRYAYF. The CDR3 DNA reads TGCGCCAGCAGTGATGGACAGAAGCACAGATACGCGTATTTT.

This chain joins TRBV20-1 and TRBJ2-4; no clear D gene. The J call may not be correct, given that the DNA end is closer to TRBJ2-7. The V gene's germline CDR1 is DFQATT and CDR2 SNEGSKA (reference sequence). The CDR3 has 12 amino acids. As DNA, the CDR3 is TGCAGTGCTTCGGACCAAACCTACGAGCAGTACTTC. This sequence encodes CSASDQTYEQYF.

The V call is TRBV29-1, the J call TRBJ2-1; D uncertain. The CDR3 contains 11 residues. Trimming removed 6 bases at V and 12 bases at J, with 15 bases between. Looked up from germline, CDR1 is SQVTM and CDR2 is ANQGSEA. This CDR3 is CSVRNLYGQFF. The DNA of the CDR3 is TGCAGCGTGCGAAACTTATACGGGCAGTTCTTC.

This clonotype turned up a few times. The chain links TRBV7-9 to TRBJ2-7; D not resolved. The CDR3 contains 13 residues. Trimming took 4 bases from V and 6 from J, leaving 13 bases between them. The germline CDR1 and CDR2 sequences are SEHNR and FQNEAQ (reference sequence). CDR3 residues: CASSSIYSREQYF. The CDR3 DNA reads as TGTGCCAGCAGCTCAATTTACTCCCGCGAGCAGTACTTC.

The table lists this clonotype with a few counts. V is TRBV20-1 and J is TRBJ2-5; no definite D call. This CDR3 spans 14 amino acids. Looked up from germline, CDR1 is DFQATT and CDR2 is SNEGSKA (reference sequence). The ends were cut back, 4 bases at V and 2 bases at J, with 14 bases in the middle. This CDR3 is CSATRPVGQETQYF. The DNA for the CDR3 is TGCAGTGCTACCAGACCCGTGGGGCAAGAGACCCAGTACTTC.

The V and J genes are TRBV5-1 and TRBJ1-1; D is unclear. Germline V gene sequence: CDR1 SGHRS, CDR2 YFSETQ. The CDR3 contains 14 residues. The V and J ends lost 3 bases and 4 bases respectively, with 13 bases between them. The CDR3 loop is CASSSDLYATEAFF. The CDR3 DNA is TGCGCCAGCAGCTCGGACCTTTATGCCACTGAAGCTTTCTTT.

The V call is TRBV20-1, the J call TRBJ2-1, with D perhaps matching TRBD1 or TRBD2 (6 bases each). Trimming left V 0 bases short and J 8 bases short, with 17 bases between. The CDR3 sequence is 15 residues long. Per germline, CDR1 DFQATT and CDR2 SNEGSKA (reference sequence). CDR3 residues: CSAREGRRRGDEQFF. CDR3 DNA sequence: TGCAGTGCTAGAGAGGGGAGACGGAGGGGGGATGAGCAGTTCTTC.

This clonotype was detected once. The gene calls are TRBV5-1 and TRBJ2-1; 9 nucleotides align to TRBD2. Germline V gene sequence: CDR1 SGHRS, CDR2 YFSETQ. V shed 1 base, J shed 0 bases, and the junction held 8 bases outside the gene matches. The CDR3 length is 18 residues. The CDR3, as DNA: TGCGCCAGCAGCTTGCGTCCGCGAGCGGGAGGCTCCTACAATGAGCAGTTCTTC. This gives the protein CASSLRPRAGGSYNEQFF.

This clonotype appeared many times. The chain recombines TRBV29-1 with TRBJ1-4; 7 bases agree with TRBD1. CDR3 length: 14 amino acids. J lost 8 bases, V lost 5 bases, and 11 bases had no gene match. The germline gives CDR1 SQVTM, CDR2 ANQGSEA. The CDR3 sequence: CSVKDRPGQEKLFF. The CDR3 nucleotides are TGCAGCGTTAAGGACAGGCCCGGACAGGAAAAACTGTTTTTT.

This clonotype showed up many times. V usage is TRBV27 and J usage is TRBJ2-7, with 10 bases aligning to TRBD2. Per germline, CDR1 MNHEY and CDR2 SMNVEV (reference sequence). Unmatched junction bases numbered 2, after V lost 6 bases and J lost 0 bases. The CDR3 has 14 residues. The CDR3 reads CASSPSGSSYEQYF. The CDR3 nucleotides are TGTGCCAGCAGCCCTAGCGGGAGCTCCTACGAGCAGTACTTC.

The chain links TRBV20-1 to TRBJ1-1; possible D gene TRBD1, 5 bases. The CDR3 extends over 17 amino acids. Germline loops: CDR1 DFQATT, CDR2 SNEGSKA (reference sequence). Trimming took 0 bases from V and 0 from J, leaving 17 bases between them. CDR3 protein: CSARDGRGKGMNTEAFF. The CDR3 DNA reads TGCAGTGCTAGAGATGGAAGGGGCAAAGGTATGAACACTGAAGCTTTCTTT.

The rearrangement joins TRBV12-3 or TRBV12-4 to TRBJ1-1, with D unresolved. CDR3 length equals 12 residues. Trimming shortened V by 7 bases and J by 1 base, and 7 bases separated the two germline ends. The CDR3 nucleotides read TGTGCCAGCACCACTTGGAACACTGAAGCTTTCTTT. It is translated as CASTTWNTEAFF.

The chain is built from TRBV6-5 and TRBJ2-5; a possible D gene is TRBD2 (5 bases). Germline-derived CDR1 and CDR2 are MNHEY and SVGAGI. This CDR3 spans 16 amino acids. V gave up 2 bases and J gave up 4 bases, with 17 bases separating them. The CDR3 is CASSYRGPPKGETQYF. DNA for the CDR3: TGTGCCAGCAGTTACCGGGGTCCACCTAAGGGAGAGACCCAGTACTTC.

The table lists this clonotype with a few counts. V and J are TRBV5-1 and TRBJ2-4; a possible D gene is TRBD1 (6 bases). Germline V gene lookup returns CDR1 SGHRS and CDR2 YFSETQ. V lost 4 bases, J lost 2 bases, and 13 bases lay in between. The CDR3 covers 15 residues. DNA of the CDR3: TGCGCCAGCAGCCCTATTCAGGGGACCAAAAACATTCAGTACTTC. This encodes CASSPIQGTKNIQYF. Full variable domain (outside the CDR3, taken from reference TRBV5-1 and TRBJ2-4): KAGVTQTPRYLIKTRGQQVTLSCSPISGHRSVSWYQQTPGQGLQFLFEYFSETQRNKGNFPGRFSGRQFSNSRSEMNVSTLELGDSALYLCASSPIQGTKNIQYFGAGTRLSVL.

In this sample, this clonotype turned up once. This chain connects TRBV11-2 to TRBJ1-1, with 7 bases aligning to TRBD1. V was pared by 4 bases and J by 2 bases, with 10 bases of the junction left unmatched. This CDR3 has 16 residues. Germline V gives CDR1 SGHAT, CDR2 FQNNGV. CDR3 nucleotide sequence: TGTGCCAGCAGCTCACCGATAGGGACAGCTAACACTGAAGCTTTCTTT. Translating gives CASSSPIGTANTEAFF.

The chain links TRBV20-1 to TRBJ1-2, with TRBD1 identical over 11 bases. V shed 3 bases, J shed 2 bases, and the junction held 8 bases outside the gene matches. The CDR3 consists of 16 residues. The germline V gene has CDR1 DFQATT and CDR2 SNEGSKA (reference sequence). DNA of the CDR3: TGCAGTGCTAGTACTTGGGGGGACAGGGGGAACTATGGCTACACCTTC. This codes for CSASTWGDRGNYGYTF.

J is TRBJ2-3 and V is TRBV10-3; D is uncertain. Germline values: CDR1 ENHRY, CDR2 SYGVKD. V was shortened by 3 bases and J by 2 bases, with 15 bases between the two germline ends. The CDR3 has 16 residues. CDR3 in amino acids: CAISESKTGTTDTQYF. The CDR3 region has the DNA TGTGCCATCAGTGAAAGTAAGACGGGTACCACAGATACGCAGTATTTT.